One sample yielded the 2 T cell receptor beta chains listed below, sequenced in a study of blood T cell repertoires in COVID-19. Sequenced by immunoSEQ multiplex PCR; TCRdb stores in-frame clones only, minus some. The sample includes 150,000 to 200,000 clones, 81% of them seen just once. The sample was peripheral blood. These receptors were taken from a woman of 80 years or more with COVID-19, enrolled during active disease.

The gene calls are TRBV28 and TRBJ2-1; the D gene is possibly TRBD2 (6 bases). Trimming pared 6 bases from V and 10 bases from J, leaving 16 bases between. CDR3 size: 13 residues. Germline CDR1 reads MDHEN; CDR2 reads SYDVKM. The CDR3 reads CASSPNSAGEQFF. CDR3 bases: TGTGCCAGCAGCCCCAATAGCGCGGGGGAGCAGTTCTTC.

The CDR3 DNA follows: TGTGCCAGCAGCCAAACAGGTGTCAGCTACACCTTC. Residues: CASSQTGVSYTF. The chain uses TRBV2 and TRBJ1-2; D is possibly TRBD1 (5 bases). V was clipped by 6 bases and J by 9 bases, with 14 bases between them. The CDR3 loop spans 12 amino acids. Germline V gene sequence: CDR1 SNHLY, CDR2 FYNNEI.